These T cell receptor beta chains were read from a single sample in a study of blood T cells in healthy people across ages. TCRdb processed the 5' RACE reads anew with MiXCR; each CDR3 protein has one entry. The sample shows approximately 1.5 million distinct CDR3 sequences, about 32% of them seen only once. The sequencing input was blood. These receptor sequences come from a woman between 25 and 40 years old in good health. The CDR3 runs from the conserved cysteine through the conserved F or W. Fields, in order: V gene, J gene, D gene, clone size, CDR3 DNA, CDR3 protein. D genes are given only for firm matches. Only some rows state a clone size, as once, few, many or a class for expanded clones.

v_call: TRBV18; j_call: TRBJ1-1; d_call: -; clone_size: -; cdr3_nt: TGTGCCAGCTCACCGTCCGGGACCAGGAGAGCTGAAGCTTTCTTT; cdr3_aa: CASSPSGTRRAEAFF
v_call: TRBV12-3/TRBV12-4; j_call: TRBJ2-3; d_call: -; clone_size: -; cdr3_nt: TGTGCCAGCAGTTTGGGGCGAAGCCCGCAGTATTTT; cdr3_aa: CASSLGRSPQYF
v_call: TRBV5-1; j_call: TRBJ2-5; d_call: TRBD1; clone_size: -; cdr3_nt: TGCGCCCGTAGCTTGGGACAGCCACAAGAGACCCAGTACTTC; cdr3_aa: CARSLGQPQETQYF
v_call: TRBV11-2; j_call: TRBJ2-1; d_call: -; clone_size: -; cdr3_nt: TGTGCCAGCAGCTCCGGGAGTCTCAATGAGCAGTTCTTC; cdr3_aa: CASSSGSLNEQFF
v_call: TRBV3-1; j_call: TRBJ2-7; d_call: -; clone_size: -; cdr3_nt: TGTGCCAGCAGCCAAGATTTACTAGCAGTGAACGAGCAGTACTTC; cdr3_aa: CASSQDLLAVNEQYF
v_call: TRBV12-3/TRBV12-4; j_call: TRBJ2-5; d_call: -; clone_size: few; cdr3_nt: TGTGCCAGCAGTTTTTCGGGACTCCGTACCGGGTACTTC; cdr3_aa: CASSFSGLRTGYF
v_call: TRBV11-2; j_call: TRBJ2-7; d_call: TRBD1; clone_size: few; cdr3_nt: TGTGCCAGCAGCCGGCTCGCCAGAACCACAGGGGTCTCCTACGAGCAGTACTTC; cdr3_aa: CASSRLARTTGVSYEQYF
v_call: TRBV7-6; j_call: TRBJ2-1; d_call: TRBD2; clone_size: -; cdr3_nt: TGTGCCAGCAGCTCGACAGCGGGACCAGGACCCCATGAGCAGTTCTTC; cdr3_aa: CASSSTAGPGPHEQFF
v_call: TRBV27; j_call: TRBJ1-4; d_call: -; clone_size: -; cdr3_nt: TGTGCCAGCAGTTTAAAGTATCGGGAAAAACTGTTTTTT; cdr3_aa: CASSLKYREKLFF
v_call: TRBV6-1; j_call: TRBJ1-1; d_call: -; clone_size: -; cdr3_nt: TGTGCCAGCAGTGCCTTCGTCACCAGGAACACTGAAGCTTTCTTT; cdr3_aa: CASSAFVTRNTEAFF
v_call: TRBV27; j_call: TRBJ1-2; d_call: TRBD1; clone_size: few; cdr3_nt: TGTGCCAGCAGTCATTTCGCAGGGGGCAATGGCTACACCTTC; cdr3_aa: CASSHFAGGNGYTF
v_call: TRBV5-1; j_call: TRBJ2-2; d_call: -; clone_size: few; cdr3_nt: TGCGCCAGTAGCACCGTAACCGGGGAGCTGTTTTTT; cdr3_aa: CASSTVTGELFF
v_call: TRBV12-3/TRBV12-4; j_call: TRBJ2-7; d_call: TRBD1; clone_size: -; cdr3_nt: TGTGCCGGCAGTTCAGGGGGTTACGAGCAGTACTTC; cdr3_aa: CAGSSGGYEQYF
v_call: TRBV27; j_call: TRBJ2-7; d_call: TRBD1; clone_size: -; cdr3_nt: TGTGCCAACAGTTCTCAAGGGGACAGGGATTTAGAGCAGTACTTC; cdr3_aa: CANSSQGDRDLEQYF
v_call: TRBV2; j_call: TRBJ2-7; d_call: TRBD1; clone_size: few; cdr3_nt: TGTGCCAGCAGTCGGACAGGGGGCGCCATTGACGAGCAGTACTTC; cdr3_aa: CASSRTGGAIDEQYF
v_call: TRBV28; j_call: TRBJ2-7; d_call: TRBD2; clone_size: once; cdr3_nt: TGTGCCAGCGCATTATCTTCGGGAGGCCACTACGAGCAGTACTTC; cdr3_aa: CASALSSGGHYEQYF
v_call: TRBV27; j_call: TRBJ1-1; d_call: -; clone_size: few; cdr3_nt: TGTGCCAGCAGTACCCCGGGAGGGTTGAACACTGAAGCTTTCTTT; cdr3_aa: CASSTPGGLNTEAFF
v_call: TRBV5-1; j_call: TRBJ2-1; d_call: -; clone_size: -; cdr3_nt: TGCGCCAGCAGCTATTTACAGGGAAATGAGCAGTTCTTC; cdr3_aa: CASSYLQGNEQFF
v_call: TRBV7-6; j_call: TRBJ2-6; d_call: -; clone_size: few; cdr3_nt: TGTGCCAGCAGCACGTTGGTTTACTCTGGGGCCAACGTCCTGACTTTC; cdr3_aa: CASSTLVYSGANVLTF
v_call: TRBV18; j_call: TRBJ2-5; d_call: TRBD2; clone_size: -; cdr3_nt: TGTGCCAGCTCTACCGGGGGGGCCGGACAAGAGACCCAGTACTTC; cdr3_aa: CASSTGGAGQETQYF
v_call: TRBV2; j_call: TRBJ2-5; d_call: -; clone_size: once; cdr3_nt: TGTGCCAGCCCCCGCGGGTTTGGCGGACGGGGTGAGACCCAGTACTTC; cdr3_aa: CASPRGFGGRGETQYF
v_call: TRBV29-1; j_call: TRBJ2-3; d_call: -; clone_size: few; cdr3_nt: TGCAGCGTTGTGCCCAATTTTTACAGCGGCCCCACAGATACGCAGTATTTT; cdr3_aa: CSVVPNFYSGPTDTQYF
v_call: TRBV7-6; j_call: TRBJ2-3; d_call: -; clone_size: -; cdr3_nt: TGTGCCAGCAGCTTACCAGATATCACAGATACGCAGTATTTT; cdr3_aa: CASSLPDITDTQYF
v_call: TRBV9; j_call: TRBJ2-3; d_call: TRBD2; clone_size: -; cdr3_nt: TGTGCCGGCAGCGCGGGACTAGCGGGAACAGATACGCAGTATTTT; cdr3_aa: CAGSAGLAGTDTQYF
v_call: TRBV3-1; j_call: TRBJ1-5; d_call: -; clone_size: few; cdr3_nt: TGTGCCAGCAGCCAAGATGGGGGGCTACCCCAGCATTTT; cdr3_aa: CASSQDGGLPQHF
v_call: TRBV9; j_call: TRBJ2-3; d_call: -; clone_size: -; cdr3_nt: TGTGCCAGCAGCCTTCAACAGGGCACTAGCACAGATACGCAGTATTTT; cdr3_aa: CASSLQQGTSTDTQYF
v_call: TRBV20-1; j_call: TRBJ2-3; d_call: TRBD2; clone_size: -; cdr3_nt: TGCAGTGCCAAGTCCAGCGGGAGGGCCCTCTCAGATACGCAGTATTTT; cdr3_aa: CSAKSSGRALSDTQYF
v_call: TRBV9; j_call: TRBJ1-1; d_call: TRBD1; clone_size: once; cdr3_nt: TGTGCCAGCAGCGTAGACACAGGGGGCAACACTGAAGCTTTCTTT; cdr3_aa: CASSVDTGGNTEAFF
v_call: TRBV15; j_call: TRBJ2-1; d_call: TRBD1; clone_size: -; cdr3_nt: TGTGCCACCAGCAGACAGACAGGGCTTTCCTACAATGAGCAGTTCTTC; cdr3_aa: CATSRQTGLSYNEQFF
v_call: TRBV20-1; j_call: TRBJ2-5; d_call: -; clone_size: many; cdr3_nt: TGCAGTGCTTACACCAAGGGACTTATACAAGAGACCCAGTACTTC; cdr3_aa: CSAYTKGLIQETQYF
v_call: TRBV20-1; j_call: TRBJ2-6; d_call: TRBD1; clone_size: few; cdr3_nt: TGCAGTGCTAGGGACAGGGGGCTCTCTGGGGCCAACGTCCTGACTTTC; cdr3_aa: CSARDRGLSGANVLTF
v_call: TRBV20-1; j_call: TRBJ2-1; d_call: TRBD2; clone_size: -; cdr3_nt: TGCAATGCTGAACCTAGCGGGCCCTCCTACAATGAGCAGTTCTTC; cdr3_aa: CNAEPSGPSYNEQFF
v_call: TRBV4-1; j_call: TRBJ2-5; d_call: TRBD1; clone_size: -; cdr3_nt: TGCGCCAGCAGTCTCCCCGGGACAGGGCCTTGGAAGACCCAGTACTTC; cdr3_aa: CASSLPGTGPWKTQYF
v_call: TRBV27; j_call: TRBJ1-1; d_call: -; clone_size: -; cdr3_nt: TGTGCCAGCAGTTTTTCTAAGAACACTGAAGCTTTCTTT; cdr3_aa: CASSFSKNTEAFF
v_call: TRBV5-4; j_call: TRBJ2-1; d_call: TRBD1; clone_size: -; cdr3_nt: TGTGCCAGCAGCTCGGGACAGGAATCCTACAATGAGCAGTTCTTC; cdr3_aa: CASSSGQESYNEQFF
v_call: TRBV4-1; j_call: TRBJ1-4; d_call: TRBD1; clone_size: few; cdr3_nt: TGCGCCAGCAGCCAAGATGTGAAGGGGGCGGGTGAAAAACTGTTTTTT; cdr3_aa: CASSQDVKGAGEKLFF
v_call: TRBV2; j_call: TRBJ2-2; d_call: TRBD2; clone_size: -; cdr3_nt: TGTGCCAGCAGTGAAGTTAGCGGGACGAACACCGGGGAGCTGTTTTTT; cdr3_aa: CASSEVSGTNTGELFF
v_call: TRBV7-3; j_call: TRBJ2-2; d_call: TRBD1; clone_size: -; cdr3_nt: TGTGCCAGCAGCATGAGGACAGGGATGACCGGGGAGCTGTTTTTT; cdr3_aa: CASSMRTGMTGELFF
v_call: TRBV6-5; j_call: TRBJ1-5; d_call: -; clone_size: few; cdr3_nt: TGTGCCGGCAGTTACTCCGACCGTTTCAAATATAGCAATCAGCCCCAGCATTTT; cdr3_aa: CAGSYSDRFKYSNQPQHF
v_call: TRBV9; j_call: TRBJ2-3; d_call: TRBD2; clone_size: -; cdr3_nt: TGTGCCAGCAGCGGGGGACTAGCGGGGATCACAGATACGCTGTATTTT; cdr3_aa: CASSGGLAGITDTLYF
v_call: TRBV11-1; j_call: TRBJ2-5; d_call: -; clone_size: few; cdr3_nt: TGTGCCAGCAGCCCGCACAGGGGACTACTTCAAGAGACCCAGTACTTC; cdr3_aa: CASSPHRGLLQETQYF
v_call: TRBV9; j_call: TRBJ2-3; d_call: TRBD2; clone_size: -; cdr3_nt: TGTGCCAGCAGCCATAGCGGGAGCACCTCAGATACGCAGTATTTT; cdr3_aa: CASSHSGSTSDTQYF
v_call: TRBV7-9; j_call: TRBJ2-5; d_call: -; clone_size: -; cdr3_nt: TGTGCCAGCAGCTTAATCTCGACAGAGGAGACCCAGTACTTC; cdr3_aa: CASSLISTEETQYF
v_call: TRBV28; j_call: TRBJ1-2; d_call: -; clone_size: -; cdr3_nt: TGTGCCAGCAGTTTTGCTGGGGTTTATGGCTACACCTTC; cdr3_aa: CASSFAGVYGYTF
v_call: TRBV5-1; j_call: TRBJ2-1; d_call: TRBD2; clone_size: few; cdr3_nt: TGCGCCAGCAGCCTTCGAGCTGGGGCGGGGGACAATGAGCAGTTCTTC; cdr3_aa: CASSLRAGAGDNEQFF
v_call: TRBV7-2; j_call: TRBJ2-3; d_call: -; clone_size: -; cdr3_nt: TGTGCCAGCAGCGGGGGACGGTATGTAGATACGCAGTATTTT; cdr3_aa: CASSGGRYVDTQYF
v_call: TRBV9; j_call: TRBJ2-6; d_call: -; clone_size: few; cdr3_nt: TGTGCCAGCAGCGGACGACAGACCGGGGCCAACGTCCTGACTTTC; cdr3_aa: CASSGRQTGANVLTF
v_call: TRBV5-1; j_call: TRBJ2-7; d_call: -; clone_size: few; cdr3_nt: TGCGCCAGCAGCTTGGCTTTTATCGGGATCTCCTACGAGCAGTACTTC; cdr3_aa: CASSLAFIGISYEQYF
v_call: TRBV5-1; j_call: TRBJ2-1; d_call: -; clone_size: -; cdr3_nt: TGCGCCAGCAGAATGGGCCAGCTGGGGAATGAGCAGTTCTTC; cdr3_aa: CASRMGQLGNEQFF
v_call: TRBV7-2; j_call: TRBJ2-7; d_call: -; clone_size: -; cdr3_nt: TGTGCCAGCAGCTTATATAGGACAGAGACCTACGAGCAGTACTTC; cdr3_aa: CASSLYRTETYEQYF